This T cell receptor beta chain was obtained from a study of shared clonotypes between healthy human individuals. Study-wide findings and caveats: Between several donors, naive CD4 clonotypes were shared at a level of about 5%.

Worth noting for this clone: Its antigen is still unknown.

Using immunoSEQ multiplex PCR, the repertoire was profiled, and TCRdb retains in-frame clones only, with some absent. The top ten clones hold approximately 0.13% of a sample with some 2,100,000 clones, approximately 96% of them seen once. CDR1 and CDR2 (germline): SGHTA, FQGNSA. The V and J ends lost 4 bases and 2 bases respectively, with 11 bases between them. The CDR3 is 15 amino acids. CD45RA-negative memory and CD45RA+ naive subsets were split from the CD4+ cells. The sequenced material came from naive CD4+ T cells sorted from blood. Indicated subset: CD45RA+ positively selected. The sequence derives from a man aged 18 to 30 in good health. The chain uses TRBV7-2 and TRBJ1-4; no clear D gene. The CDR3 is CASSSQVATNEKLFF. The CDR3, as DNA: TGTGCCAGCAGCTCTCAGGTTGCTACTAATGAAAAACTGTTTTTT. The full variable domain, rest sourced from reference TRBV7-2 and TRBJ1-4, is GAGVSQSPSNKVTEKGKDVELRCDPISGHTALYWYRQSLGQGLEFLIYFQGNSAPDKSGLPSDRFSAERTGGSVSTLTIQRTQQEDSAVYLCASSSQVATNEKLFFGSGTQLSVL.